The rows below give T cell receptor beta chains drawn from one sample of a study of T-cell memory formation after mild COVID-19. MiXCR, applied by TCRdb to the 5' RACE reads, yields one record per CDR3 protein. The sample has 200,000 to 250,000 distinct CDR3 sequences, about 16% seen once. The sequenced sample was PBMCs or a T cell subset sorted from them (not recorded which). These receptors were obtained from an adult woman who had mild COVID-19 (a few samples of this study predate the infection). Cell type and time point are not known. CDR3s include the opening cysteine and the closing phenylalanine or tryptophan. A D gene is named only where the DNA matches it firmly. Size is stated for part of the rows, as once, few or many counts, or as a class when the clone is expanded.

-	TRBV10-3	-	TRBJ2-2	TGTGCCATCAGTGAGTTGTCTAACACCGGGGAGCTGTTTTTT	CAISELSNTGELFF
-	TRBV12-3/TRBV12-4	many	TRBJ2-3	TGTGCCAGCAGCCTCATCGGGGATACGCAGTATTTT	CASSLIGDTQYF
-	TRBV6-2/TRBV6-3	-	TRBJ1-1	TGTGCCAGCAAGGGATTCACTGAAGCTTTCTTT	CASKGFTEAFF
-	TRBV30	once	TRBJ1-2	TGTGCCTGTGGGCAGGGTACTTTCTATGGCTACACCTTC	CACGQGTFYGYTF
TRBD2	TRBV7-2	many	TRBJ2-2	TGTGCCAGCAGCCCAGACGGGGGGGCAGCCGGGGAGCTGTTTTTT	CASSPDGGAAGELFF
-	TRBV10-3	few	TRBJ2-1	TGTGCCATCAGGGGGGACCCCTACAATGAGCAGTTCTTC	CAIRGDPYNEQFF
-	TRBV3-1	few	TRBJ1-2	TGTGCCAGCAGCGTACAGGGCACCTATGGCTACACCTTC	CASSVQGTYGYTF
TRBD2	TRBV18	few	TRBJ2-1	TGTGCCAGCTCCACGACAACGGGAGGAGGTGAGCAGTTCTTC	CASSTTTGGGEQFF
-	TRBV9	-	TRBJ2-5	TGTGCCAGCAGCGTAGGACGGGAAGAGACCCAGTACTTC	CASSVGREETQYF
-	TRBV7-2	-	TRBJ1-2	TGTGCCAGCAGCTTAGTAGCCAGCTCCTATGGCTACACCTTC	CASSLVASSYGYTF
TRBD1	TRBV10-3	-	TRBJ1-5	TGTGCCATCAGTCAGGGGGTGGAAAGCAATCAGCCCCAGCATTTT	CAISQGVESNQPQHF
TRBD2	TRBV4-1	few	TRBJ2-5	TGCGCCAGCAGCCTAAGGACCAGCGGGGGGGTATTACAAGAGACCCAGTACTTC	CASSLRTSGGVLQETQYF
TRBD2	TRBV29-1	many	TRBJ2-3	TGCAGCGTTGATAGTAGCGGGGGGAACACAGATACGCAGTATTTT	CSVDSSGGNTDTQYF
-	TRBV24-1	few	TRBJ2-2	TGTGCCACCAGTGATTTTGGGGGGAACACCGGGGAGCTGTTTTTT	CATSDFGGNTGELFF
-	TRBV7-3	few	TRBJ2-1	TGTGCCAGCAGCTTAAGGTTGGGCCAGCTCTCTGGGGATGAGCAGTTCTTC	CASSLRLGQLSGDEQFF
TRBD1	TRBV5-6	-	TRBJ1-2	TGTGCCAGCAGCTTGTCAGGGGGGAATAATGGCTACACCTTC	CASSLSGGNNGYTF
-	TRBV12-3/TRBV12-4	-	TRBJ2-2	TGTGCCAGCAGTACCAGCAGGGAGCTGTTTTTT	CASSTSRELFF
-	TRBV10-3	many	TRBJ2-5	TGTGCCATCAGTGTAACAAGCCAAGAGACCCAGTACTTC	CAISVTSQETQYF
-	TRBV20-1	few	TRBJ1-1	TGCAGTGCTAGTAACGGACAGCGCCCTTTTGAAGCTTTCTTT	CSASNGQRPFEAFF
-	TRBV4-3	many	TRBJ2-4	TGCGCCAGCAGCCAAGATACCAGGTGGAACATTCAGTACTTC	CASSQDTRWNIQYF
-	TRBV14	-	TRBJ2-5	TGTGCCAGCAGCCAAGACCTCATACAGACCCAGTACTTC	CASSQDLIQTQYF
-	TRBV12-3/TRBV12-4	-	TRBJ2-5	TGTGCCAGCAGTTTATCCGGGACACAAGAGACCCAGTACTTC	CASSLSGTQETQYF
TRBD1	TRBV5-1	few	TRBJ1-2	TGCGCCAGCAGCTTGGATGGGACAGGGCAAGGCTACACCTTC	CASSLDGTGQGYTF
TRBD1	TRBV18	few	TRBJ1-1	TGTGCCAGCTCACCTGGGACAGGGTTTAGTGAAGCTTTCTTT	CASSPGTGFSEAFF
TRBD2	TRBV5-8	-	TRBJ2-1	TGTGCCAGCAGCTTGGGGAGTTCTAGCGGGAGGGCCGATGAGCAGTTCTTC	CASSLGSSSGRADEQFF
-	TRBV12-3/TRBV12-4	-	TRBJ1-5	TGTGCCAGCAGCCAGGGAGAAAAGCCCCAGCATTTT	CASSQGEKPQHF
-	TRBV29-1	many	TRBJ2-6	TGCAGCGTTGATCAGGCCTCTGGGGCCAACGTCCTGACTTTC	CSVDQASGANVLTF
-	TRBV10-3	-	TRBJ1-4	TGTGCCATCAGTGAGTCAGGTCGGCAGGGCGGCGAAAAACTGTTTTTT	CAISESGRQGGEKLFF
-	TRBV20-1	-	TRBJ1-1	TGCAGTGCCGCGACGGGGAACACTGAAGCTTTCTTT	CSAATGNTEAFF
TRBD1	TRBV6-6	few	TRBJ1-2	TGTGCCAGCAGTTGGGACAGGCTCCCTAACTATGGCTACACCTTC	CASSWDRLPNYGYTF
-	TRBV12-3/TRBV12-4	many	TRBJ2-2	TGTGCCAGCAGGAGGGGGGCCGGGGAGCTGTTTTTT	CASRRGAGELFF
-	TRBV20-1	-	TRBJ2-3	TGCAGTGCTAGTTCGCCGTGGGCTAGCGGCACAGATACGCAGTATTTT	CSASSPWASGTDTQYF
-	TRBV6-5	few	TRBJ1-1	TGTGCCAGCAGGGGTTTGACAGGAAATACTGAAGCTTTCTTT	CASRGLTGNTEAFF
-	TRBV27	few	TRBJ2-3	TGTGCCAGCAGTTTAGAAAGCCGCGCAGATACGCAGTATTTT	CASSLESRADTQYF